The 18 T cell receptor beta chains in this list originate from one sample, sequenced in a study of T cells in Graves' hyperthyroidism and ophthalmopathy. RNA transcripts yielded amplified TCR beta CDR3 regions. HTBI primers drove first-round RT-PCR of the TCR CDR3. One entry per CDR3 protein, called by TCRdb with MiXCR from the multiplex PCR reads. Here the sample spans around 580,000 distinct CDR3 sequences, roughly 17% being singletons. Sequenced input: blood. All receptors derive from a woman aged 18 to 35 with Graves' hyperthyroidism.

This clonotype was counted at least ten times. The V call is TRBV7-9, the J call TRBJ2-7; 9 bases agree with TRBD1. The CDR3 is 13 residues long. Per germline, CDR1 SEHNR and CDR2 FQNEAQ (reference sequence). The ends lost 2 bases at V and 11 bases at J; junction bases unmatched: 7. CDR3 loop: CASSLPTGGEEYF. The CDR3 DNA is TGTGCCAGCAGCTTACCCACAGGGGGCGAAGAGTACTTC.

The genes are TRBV19 and TRBJ1-3, with 8 bases matching TRBD1. The CDR3 is 15 residues long. V lost 9 bases, J lost 4 bases, and 11 bases stayed unmatched. In germline, CDR1 is LNHDA, CDR2 SQIVND (reference sequence). DNA for the CDR3: TGTGCCAGCCGCCAGGACAGGGATAACGGAAACACCATATATTTT. Its translation is CASRQDRDNGNTIYF.

In its sample, this clonotype was seen many times. This chain connects TRBV7-2 to TRBJ2-1; 12 bases align to TRBD2. The CDR3 has 17 amino acids. Germline trimming cut 1 base from V and 6 bases from J; bases unmatched to any gene: 7. Germline V gene data show CDR1 as SGHTA and CDR2 as FQGNSA. The chain's CDR3 is CASSLEASGGGRNEQFF. In nucleotides, the CDR3 is TGTGCCAGCAGCTTAGAGGCTAGCGGGGGGGGGCGCAATGAGCAGTTCTTC.

The rearrangement joins TRBV14 to TRBJ2-1; maybe TRBD1 (5 bases). This CDR3 has 14 residues. CDR1 SGHDN and CDR2 FVKESK come from the germline V gene. Deletions cut 0 bases from V and 3 bases from J, with 6 bases between. CDR3 amino acids: CASSQEGVYNEQFF. The CDR3 nucleotides read TGTGCCAGCAGCCAAGAAGGGGTCTACAATGAGCAGTTCTTC.

This clonotype was recorded many times. This chain connects TRBV5-1 to TRBJ1-2; D ambiguous. V lost 0 bases to trimming and J lost 1 base, with 7 bases between them. Germline lookup yields CDR1 SGHRS and CDR2 YFSETQ. The CDR3 is made up of 14 amino acids. CDR3 protein: CASSLAGGNYGYTF. The CDR3 DNA reads as TGCGCCAGCAGCTTGGCCGGCGGTAACTATGGCTACACCTTC.

This clonotype was seen only a few times. The chain combines TRBV5-1 with TRBJ2-6, with D uncertain. The V gene's germline CDR1 is SGHRS and CDR2 YFSETQ. V shed 0 bases and J shed 0 bases, with 19 bases lying between them. This CDR3 contains 20 residues. CDR3: CASSLEPRAPRSSGANVLTF. The DNA for the CDR3 is TGCGCCAGCAGCTTGGAACCCCGGGCCCCCCGTAGCTCTGGGGCCAACGTCCTGACTTTC. Filled out from reference TRBV5-1 and TRBJ2-6, the complete variable domain reads KAGVTQTPRYLIKTRGQQVTLSCSPISGHRSVSWYQQTPGQGLQFLFEYFSETQRNKGNFPGRFSGRQFSNSRSEMNVSTLELGDSALYLCASSLEPRAPRSSGANVLTFGAGSRLTVL.

This clonotype was counted only a few times. The chain uses TRBV14 and TRBJ2-7; 11 bases fit TRBD1. The CDR3 consists of 19 residues. The V segment lost 1 base and the J segment 0 bases; nucleotides outside the gene matches: 11. Germline loops: CDR1 SGHDN, CDR2 FVKESK. The CDR3 loop is CASSQGTGTGGLSSYEQYF. CDR3 nucleotides: TGTGCCAGCAGCCAAGGCACCGGGACAGGGGGTTTGAGCTCCTACGAGCAGTACTTC.

This clonotype was counted ten times or more. The rearrangement uses TRBV28 and TRBJ2-1; 11 nucleotides match TRBD2. J lost 0 bases, V lost 3 bases, and 10 bases had no gene match. Germline V gene data show CDR1 as MDHEN and CDR2 as SYDVKM. The CDR3 is 19 residues long. DNA of the CDR3: TGTGCCAGCAGTTTCTATAGCGGGAGGGCCCCAAGCTCCTACAATGAGCAGTTCTTC. This codes for CASSFYSGRAPSSYNEQFF. Variable domain in full (rest from reference TRBV28 and TRBJ2-1): DVKVTQSSRYLVKRTGEKVFLECVQDMDHENMFWYRQDPGLGLRLIYFSYDVKMKEKGDIPEGYSVSREKKERFSLILESASTNQTSMYLCASSFYSGRAPSSYNEQFFGPGTRLTVL.

This clonotype has just a few counts. V gene TRBV27 combines with J gene TRBJ2-3; 10 bases match TRBD2. V was clipped by 5 bases and J by 3 bases; unmatched bases: 11. The CDR3 spans 17 residues. Germline V lookup: CDR1 MNHEY, CDR2 SMNVEV (reference sequence). CDR3 sequence (DNA): TGTGCCAGCAGTCCGCAGACTAGCGGGCACCCGACAGATACGCAGTATTTT. As protein: CASSPQTSGHPTDTQYF.

The genes are TRBV5-1 and TRBJ1-1, with D uncertain. In germline, CDR1 is SGHRS, CDR2 YFSETQ. V lost 4 bases to trimming and J lost 6 bases, with 22 bases between them. CDR3 size: 16 residues. The CDR3 bases are TGCGCCAGCAGCCCTACGAGCCTGGACGGGAGGTCTGAAGCTTTCTTT. It codes for CASSPTSLDGRSEAFF.

The CDR3 DNA sequence: TGTGCCACGACAGAAAACACCGGGGAGCTGTTTTTT. Translated, it gives CATTENTGELFF. This chain joins TRBV28 and TRBJ2-2, with D perhaps matching TRBD1 (5 bases). The V and J ends lost 10 bases and 2 bases respectively, with 8 bases between them. CDR1 is MDHEN, CDR2 SYDVKM, per germline. The CDR3 spans 12 residues. Drawing the rest from reference TRBV28 and TRBJ2-2, the complete variable domain is DVKVTQSSRYLVKRTGEKVFLECVQDMDHENMFWYRQDPGLGLRLIYFSYDVKMKEKGDIPEGYSVSREKKERFSLILESASTNQTSMYLCATTENTGELFFGEGSRLTVL.

This clonotype was recorded many times. J is TRBJ2-1 and V is TRBV12-3 or TRBV12-4, with D maybe TRBD2 (5 bases). The CDR3 has 16 amino acids. With 3 bases removed from V and 2 bases from J, the gap between germline ends came to 14 bases. The CDR3 DNA follows: TGTGCCAGCAGTTTCCTCTCGCGGGCAACCTACAATGAGCAGTTCTTC. Protein sequence: CASSFLSRATYNEQFF.

This rearrangement joins TRBV7-2 to TRBJ2-1; 10 bases fit TRBD2. CDR3 length: 16 residues. Trimming removed 0 bases from V and 4 bases from J; junction bases left unmatched: 3. Germline V gene sequence: CDR1 SGHTA, CDR2 FQGNSA. The CDR3 DNA reads TGTGCCAGCAGCTTAGCGCTAGCGGGAGTGTACAATGAGCAGTTCTTC. This sequence encodes CASSLALAGVYNEQFF.

The chain couples TRBV18 to TRBJ2-1; 7 bases line up with TRBD2. V gave up 0 bases and J gave up 10 bases; unmatched junction bases: 0. Germline CDR1 KGHSH, CDR2 LQKENI. The CDR3 totals 12 residues. The CDR3 region has the DNA TGTGCCAGCTCACCACCGGGACTAGAGCAGTTCTTC. It codes for CASSPPGLEQFF.

DNA of the CDR3: TGCAGTGCTAGACCGGTGAAGGACAGGGGTAACTATGGCTACACCTTC. Residues: CSARPVKDRGNYGYTF. The V gene is TRBV20-1, the J gene TRBJ1-2; TRBD1 aligns across 9 bases. This CDR3 comprises 16 residues. V shed 2 bases and J 1 base; nucleotides not matched to a gene: 8. Germline CDR1 is DFQATT and CDR2 is SNEGSKA (reference sequence).

This clonotype was recorded at least ten times. CDR3 loop: CASRRRALRNTEAFF. The CDR3 DNA is TGTGCCAGCAGACGCAGGGCGTTGAGGAACACTGAAGCTTTCTTT. The chain carries TRBV6-2 or TRBV6-3 and TRBJ1-1; D may be TRBD1 (5 bases). V was shortened by 6 bases and J by 1 base, with 15 bases between the two germline ends. Germline V gene lookup returns CDR1 MNHEY and CDR2 SVGEGT. This CDR3 region has 15 residues.

The CDR3 sequence is CASSPLKALASNEQFF. The DNA for the CDR3 is TGTGCCAGCAGCCCCCTTAAAGCGCTAGCTTCCAATGAGCAGTTCTTC. The chain carries TRBV14 and TRBJ2-1; maybe TRBD2 (5 bases). This CDR3 region has 16 residues. Trimming took off 4 bases at V and 6 bases at J, with 19 bases between the two ends. In germline, CDR1 is SGHDN, CDR2 FVKESK.

This clonotype showed up just a few times. The chain carries TRBV20-1 and TRBJ1-1; no firm D call. Germline assignment: CDR1 DFQATT and CDR2 SNEGSKA (reference sequence). The CDR3 is made up of 14 amino acids. V dropped 6 bases and J dropped 8 bases, with 22 bases sitting between them. CDR3 DNA: TGCAGTGCAGACATGGAGGCGGGCGCCAGGGAAGCTTTCTTT. Translated, it gives CSADMEAGAREAFF.